These 23 T cell receptor beta chains were all obtained from the same sample, sequenced in a study of blood T cell repertoires in COVID-19. Libraries were prepared by immunoSEQ multiplex PCR; TCRdb keeps only in-frame clonotypes and omits some of them. The profile covers approximately 200,000 clones, with roughly 77% appearing a single time and about 9% taken by the ten largest. The sequenced sample consisted of PBMCs or T cells enriched from blood (not recorded which). All receptors come from a middle-aged man who had recovered from COVID-19.

This chain uses TRBV7-3 with TRBJ2-1; D may be TRBD1 (6 bases). This CDR3 spans 16 amino acids. V gave up 4 bases and J gave up 4 bases, with 17 bases separating them. CDR1 is SGHTA and CDR2 is FQGTGA in the germline V gene. For the CDR3, the DNA is TGTGCCAGCAGCTCTGATTCCGGGACACAATACAATGAGCAGTTCTTC. Amino acids: CASSSDSGTQYNEQFF.

The rearrangement uses TRBV28 and TRBJ1-1, with 9 bases identical to TRBD1. CDR1 and CDR2 (germline): MDHEN, SYDVKM. This CDR3 region has 15 residues. V lost 5 bases to trimming and J lost 4 bases; unmatched junction nucleotides: 8. The chain's CDR3 is CASSPGQGPITEAFF. The CDR3 DNA is TGTGCCAGCAGTCCGGGACAGGGACCAATCACTGAAGCTTTCTTT.

The chain is built from TRBV12-5 and TRBJ1-2; D is possibly TRBD1 (6 bases). V dropped 1 base and J dropped 8 bases, with 14 bases sitting between them. CDR1 is LGHNT and CDR2 is FRNRAP in the germline V gene. This CDR3 has 14 amino acids. CDR3 coding DNA: TGTGCTAGTGGTTTGGCCCTACAGGGTGAAGGCTACACCTTC. It is translated as CASGLALQGEGYTF.

There are a few counts of this clone. The gene calls are TRBV4-2 and TRBJ1-1; D possibly corresponds to TRBD1 (6 bases). Trimming removed 2 bases from V and 1 base from J, with 14 bases in between. This CDR3 comprises 16 residues. From germline, CDR1 is LGHNA and CDR2 YNFKEQ. CDR3 DNA sequence: TGTGCCAGCAGCCAAACCGCAGGACAGTCGAACACTGAAGCTTTCTTT. Translated: CASSQTAGQSNTEAFF.

This chain connects TRBV12-3 or TRBV12-4 to TRBJ2-1, with D perhaps TRBD2 (5 bases). This CDR3 contains 13 residues. V dropped 3 bases and J dropped 10 bases, with 13 bases sitting between them. The CDR3, as DNA: TGTGCCAGCAGTTTTGCAGCCGGGAACGAGCAGTTCTTC. Translating gives CASSFAAGNEQFF.

The V and J genes are TRBV20-1 and TRBJ2-1, with 7 bases matching TRBD1. The CDR3 spans 13 residues. In germline, CDR1 is DFQATT, CDR2 SNEGSKA (reference sequence). Trimming cost V 3 bases and J 6 bases; bases outside gene matches: 5. The CDR3 DNA follows: TGCAGTGCTAGTAGGGGACAGATCAATGAGCAGTTCTTC. It yields the protein CSASRGQINEQFF.

The chain combines TRBV28 with TRBJ2-1; TRBD2 matches at 9 bases. J gave up 5 bases and V 3 bases, and 11 bases lay outside the gene matches. There are 17 residues in the CDR3. The germline CDR1 and CDR2 sequences are MDHEN and SYDVKM. The DNA of the CDR3 is TGTGCCAGCAGTTTGGGGGGGGCTAGCGGGGCTAACAATGAGCAGTTCTTC. It yields the protein CASSLGGASGANNEQFF. Full variable domain (missing parts from reference TRBV28 and TRBJ2-1): DVKVTQSSRYLVKRTGEKVFLECVQDMDHENMFWYRQDPGLGLRLIYFSYDVKMKEKGDIPEGYSVSREKKERFSLILESASTNQTSMYLCASSLGGASGANNEQFFGPGTRLTVL.

The chain recombines TRBV5-1 with TRBJ1-6, with unresolved D. The CDR3 totals 15 residues. Germline loops: CDR1 SGHRS, CDR2 YFSETQ. Trimming left V 3 bases short and J 6 bases short, with 13 bases between. CDR3 protein: CASSWATVLNSPLHF. CDR3 nucleotide sequence: TGCGCCAGCAGCTGGGCCACGGTCCTTAATTCACCCCTCCACTTT.

V and J are TRBV5-1 and TRBJ1-2; possibly TRBD1 for D (5 bases). CDR1 is SGHRS, CDR2 YFSETQ, per germline. With 3 bases removed from V and 11 bases from J, the gap between germline ends came to 20 bases. There are 14 residues in the CDR3. The CDR3 DNA reads TGCGCCAGCAGCTCCCCGCCAGAGGCAGGGAGGTACACCTTC. Translating it yields CASSSPPEAGRYTF. Full variable domain (outside the CDR3, taken from reference TRBV5-1 and TRBJ1-2): KAGVTQTPRYLIKTRGQQVTLSCSPISGHRSVSWYQQTPGQGLQFLFEYFSETQRNKGNFPGRFSGRQFSNSRSEMNVSTLELGDSALYLCASSSPPEAGRYTFGSGTRLTVV.

Here the CDR3 DNA reads TGTGCCAGCGAACCGAAGGGGTGGGGGAACACTGAAGCTTTCTTT. Encoded protein: CASEPKGWGNTEAFF. This chain connects TRBV9 to TRBJ1-1, with a tentative D call TRBD1 (5 bases). The V gene's germline CDR1 is SGDLS and CDR2 YYNGEE. V lost 7 bases and J 1 base, leaving 17 bases between the germline ends. This CDR3 comprises 15 residues.

This chain uses TRBV11-3 with TRBJ1-1; no definite D call. Germline lookup yields CDR1 SGHNT and CDR2 YENEEA. V lost 6 bases to trimming and J lost 2 bases, with 7 bases between them. The CDR3 sequence is 12 residues long. The CDR3 loop is CASSTRNTEAFF. The CDR3, as DNA: TGTGCCAGCAGTACGCGCAACACTGAAGCTTTCTTT. Based on the CDR3 plus reference TRBV11-3 and TRBJ1-1, the full variable domain is EAGVVQSPRYKIIEKKQPVAFWCNPISGHNTLYWYLQNLGQGPELLIRYENEEAVDDSQLPKDRFSAERLKGVDSTLKIQPAELGDSAVYLCASSTRNTEAFFGQGTRLTVV.

This clone was recorded only once. V is TRBV4-2 and J is TRBJ1-5; D gene uncertain. Between the trimmed V and J ends, which lost 1 base and 6 bases, there was a span of 10 bases. Germline CDR1 and CDR2: LGHNA and YNFKEQ. This CDR3 is built from 14 residues. CDR3 sequence (DNA): TGTGCCAGCAGCCAAGTTACCGGGAGTCAGCCCCAGCATTTT. Protein: CASSQVTGSQPQHF.

The V gene is TRBV7-2, the J gene TRBJ1-5; 9 bases align to TRBD1. Germline V gene lookup returns CDR1 SGHTA and CDR2 FQGNSA. V lost 5 bases to trimming and J lost 3 bases; unmatched junction nucleotides: 11. CDR3 length: 17 residues. CDR3 DNA sequence: TGTGCCAGCAGCCCAAAGGGGACAGGGAATCTCAATCAGCCCCAGCATTTT. This codes for CASSPKGTGNLNQPQHF.

This clone was counted a few times. The rearrangement links TRBV15 to TRBJ1-1; D gene uncertain. The germline gives CDR1 LNHNV, CDR2 YYDKDF (reference sequence). The CDR3 is made up of 12 amino acids. Trimming cost V 1 base and J 8 bases, with 8 bases left between them. The DNA of the CDR3 is TGTGCCACCAGCAGAGGGGCGGGGGAAGCTTTCTTT. Protein: CATSRGAGEAFF.

As DNA, the CDR3 is TGTGCCAGCAGGGAGAGGGGAGGGGTGAACACTGAAGCTTTCTTT. It translates to CASRERGGVNTEAFF. This chain connects TRBV6-6 to TRBJ1-1, with a tentative D call TRBD1 (5 bases). Germline CDR1 reads MNHNY; CDR2 reads SVGAGI (reference sequence). The CDR3 length is 15 residues. The V gene lost 6 bases and the J gene lost 0 bases, with 14 bases spanning the gap.

The chain has TRBV5-4 and TRBJ2-5; 9 bases map to TRBD1. Per germline, CDR1 SGHNT and CDR2 YYREEE (reference sequence). V shed 4 bases and J 2 bases; nucleotides not matched to a gene: 3. The length of the CDR3 is 14 residues. For the CDR3, the DNA is TGTGCCAGCAGCACTGGGACAGGGCAAGAGACCCAGTACTTC. Translated, it gives CASSTGTGQETQYF. Complete variable domain (other parts from reference TRBV5-4 and TRBJ2-5): ETGVTQSPTHLIKTRGQQVTLRCSSQSGHNTVSWYQQALGQGPQFIFQYYREEENGRGNFPPRFSGLQFPNYSSELNVNALELDDSALYLCASSTGTGQETQYFGPGTRLLVL.

The CDR3 region has the DNA TGTGCCAGCAGCAAAATACAGGTTTTGGCTCGTCCCTACGAGCAGTACTTC. Translated: CASSKIQVLARPYEQYF. This rearrangement joins TRBV7-9 to TRBJ2-7; perhaps TRBD1 as D (5 bases). V lost 5 bases, J lost 2 bases, and 22 bases lay in between. The CDR3 is 17 amino acids. Germline CDR1 and CDR2: SEHNR and FQNEAQ (reference sequence).

With respect to this clone: The same CDR3 arises from other DNA sequences in this sample as well. The chain employs TRBV24-1 and TRBJ2-2; tentatively, D is TRBD1 (5 bases). Germline CDR1 KGHDR, CDR2 SFDVKD. There are 16 residues in the CDR3. V lost 4 bases to trimming and J lost 4 bases, with 15 bases between them. The CDR3 region is CATSDPGQGSTGELFF. Written as DNA, the CDR3 is TGTGCCACCAGTGACCCCGGACAAGGATCCACCGGGGAGCTGTTTTTT.

This chain connects TRBV6-1 to TRBJ2-5, with 10 positions matching TRBD2. V lost 3 bases, J lost 5 bases, and 6 bases stayed unmatched. The CDR3 runs to 15 residues. CDR1 is MNHNS, CDR2 SASEGT, per germline. The CDR3 DNA sequence: TGTGCCAGCAGTGAGTTAGCGGGAGGTTTGGAGACCCAGTACTTC. It specifies CASSELAGGLETQYF.

The rearrangement joins TRBV6-5 to TRBJ1-2; TRBD1 aligns across 8 bases. This CDR3 is built from 14 residues. Germline-derived CDR1 and CDR2 are MNHEY and SVGAGI. The trim removed 6 bases at V and 8 bases at J, leaving 11 bases unmatched. The CDR3 reads CASRPTGTGIGYTF. The DNA of the CDR3 is TGTGCCAGCAGGCCCACCGGGACAGGAATCGGCTACACCTTC.

The rearrangement links TRBV9 to TRBJ1-5, with D unresolved. Germline CDR1 is SGDLS and CDR2 is YYNGEE. The V end lost 3 bases, the J end lost 0 bases, and 10 bases lay between the germline ends. This CDR3 spans 15 amino acids. Here the CDR3 DNA reads TGTGCCAGCAGCGCCACCGGGAATAGCAATCAGCCCCAGCATTTT. Translation: CASSATGNSNQPQHF.

The chain uses TRBV27 and TRBJ2-7, with D uncertain. Germline assignment: CDR1 MNHEY and CDR2 SMNVEV (reference sequence). V was trimmed by 8 bases and J by 0 bases, leaving 8 bases between them. The CDR3 has 12 amino acids. Here the CDR3 DNA reads TGTGCCAGCTTTTCAGTCTCCTACGAGCAGTACTTC. Translation: CASFSVSYEQYF.

This clone was seen a handful of times. The chain carries TRBV14 and TRBJ2-7; 9 bases are shared with TRBD1. The germline V gene encodes CDR1 SGHDN and CDR2 FVKESK. The CDR3 runs 15 residues. V trimming: 4 bases; J trimming: 3 bases; junction bases outside the gene matches: 7. CDR3 amino acids: CASSPPGTGFYEQYF. The DNA of the CDR3 is TGTGCCAGCAGCCCCCCCGGGACAGGGTTCTACGAGCAGTACTTC.